This entry concerns a single T cell receptor beta chain. Data came from immunoSEQ multiplex PCR; TCRdb stores just in-frame clones and leaves some out. The profile covers about 140,000 clones, with 88% appearing a single time and roughly 10% taken by the ten largest. The data stem from a study of control samples from healthy donors and cancer patients. V was pared by 5 bases and J by 5 bases, with 10 bases between. This CDR3 region has 13 residues. Germline V gene sequence: CDR1 LNHDA, CDR2 SQIVND (reference sequence). The chain carries TRBV19 and TRBJ1-5; D unclear. Sequenced material: blood. The TCR was taken from a woman aged 30 to 39 in good health. In DNA form, the CDR3 reads TGTGCCAGTAGTCCACGACATGATCAGCCCCAGCATTTT. The encoded protein is CASSPRHDQPQHF. Full variable domain (remainder filled in from reference TRBV19 and TRBJ1-5): DGGITQSPKYLFRKEGQNVTLSCEQNLNHDAMYWYRQDPGQGLRLIYYSQIVNDFQKGDIAEGYSVSREKKESFPLTVTSAQKNPTAFYLCASSPRHDQPQHFGDGTRLSIL.